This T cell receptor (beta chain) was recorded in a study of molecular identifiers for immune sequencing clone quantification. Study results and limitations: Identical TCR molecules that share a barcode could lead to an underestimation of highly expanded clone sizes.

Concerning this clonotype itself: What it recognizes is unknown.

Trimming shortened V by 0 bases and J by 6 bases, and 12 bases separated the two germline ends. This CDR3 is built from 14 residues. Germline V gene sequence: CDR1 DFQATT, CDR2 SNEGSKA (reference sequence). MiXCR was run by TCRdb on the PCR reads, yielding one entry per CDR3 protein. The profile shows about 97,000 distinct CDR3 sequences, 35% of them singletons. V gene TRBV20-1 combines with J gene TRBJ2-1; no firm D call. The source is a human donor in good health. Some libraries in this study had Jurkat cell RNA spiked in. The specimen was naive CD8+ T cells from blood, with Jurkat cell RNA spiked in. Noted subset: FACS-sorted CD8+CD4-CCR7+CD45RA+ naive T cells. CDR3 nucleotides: TGCAGTGCTAGAGATCAGAACAGCTTCAATGAGCAGTTCTTC. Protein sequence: CSARDQNSFNEQFF.